This is a list of T cell receptor beta chains from one sample in a study of prognosis after radiotherapy for stage I lung cancer. TCRdb re-analysed the multiplex PCR reads in MiXCR, keeping a single row per CDR3 protein. The sample lists about 51,000 distinct CDR3 sequences, 30% to 40% occurring once. Specimen: PBMCs, collected before or after stereotactic body radiation therapy (not recorded which). The receptors stem from a donor of 50 years or more with non-small cell lung cancer. CDR3s include the opening cysteine and the closing phenylalanine or tryptophan. Clone size is given for some rows only: seen once, a few or many times, or a class if the clone is expanded.

CDR3aa: CASSRTGGDKLQHF
v_gene: TRBV6-1
abundance: -

CDR3aa: CASSYSRERTEAFF
v_gene: TRBV6-2/TRBV6-3
abundance: many

CDR3aa: CASSLGQGGETQYF
v_gene: TRBV5-1
abundance: many

CDR3aa: CASSSRETQYF
v_gene: TRBV7-9
abundance: many

CDR3aa: CASSQGGAGGMNYGYTF
v_gene: TRBV4-1
abundance: many

CDR3aa: CASSPSIGTDTQYF
v_gene: TRBV7-3
abundance: -

CDR3aa: CASSLDSTEAFF
v_gene: TRBV11-3
abundance: many

CDR3aa: CASRPGVASSEETQYF
v_gene: TRBV6-2/TRBV6-3
abundance: many

CDR3aa: CASQRERSDTQYF
v_gene: TRBV19
abundance: many

CDR3aa: CASRHGQGAFSGANVLTF
v_gene: TRBV27
abundance: many

CDR3aa: CASSRSTERGETQYF
v_gene: TRBV7-6
abundance: few

CDR3aa: CASSLGGTSYNEQFF
v_gene: TRBV7-2
abundance: many

CDR3aa: CASSVEGTGAYGQYF
v_gene: TRBV9
abundance: few

CDR3aa: CASSLARGSGNTIYF
v_gene: TRBV19
abundance: many

CDR3aa: CASSRPLGGGILDANTGELFF
v_gene: TRBV4-2
abundance: many

CDR3aa: CASSEGGMNTEAFF
v_gene: TRBV25-1
abundance: -

CDR3aa: CASSYLTSLAAPYEQYF
v_gene: TRBV6-5
abundance: -

CDR3aa: CASSDHASSYEQYF
v_gene: TRBV19
abundance: -

CDR3aa: CASSPWGGSWSNVLTF
v_gene: TRBV5-1
abundance: -

CDR3aa: CASSPYRGRDSNQPQHF
v_gene: TRBV7-8
abundance: many

CDR3aa: CASSRVGPTDTQYF
v_gene: TRBV7-9
abundance: few

CDR3aa: CSARVEGFGYTF
v_gene: TRBV20-1
abundance: many

CDR3aa: CASSFMVGEQFF
v_gene: TRBV7-2
abundance: many

CDR3aa: CASSPGPGRGRDEKLFF
v_gene: TRBV7-9
abundance: many

CDR3aa: CASSALPVGTDTQYF
v_gene: TRBV9
abundance: many

CDR3aa: CASSAPTYGTSDDGELFF
v_gene: TRBV9
abundance: -

CDR3aa: CASSVELSPYNEQFF
v_gene: TRBV9
abundance: many

CDR3aa: CASTDRAAGNTIYF
v_gene: TRBV6-1
abundance: many

CDR3aa: CASSLGRRQQGPILGGYTF
v_gene: TRBV5-1
abundance: many

CDR3aa: CASSWNRGRQPQHF
v_gene: TRBV5-8
abundance: many

CDR3aa: CASSSKGLGSYNEQFF
v_gene: TRBV7-9
abundance: many

CDR3aa: CASSQVLADNYGYTF
v_gene: TRBV4-1
abundance: many

CDR3aa: CASSVDGSSYTGELFF
v_gene: TRBV9
abundance: many

CDR3aa: CASSFGTGINQPQHF
v_gene: TRBV5-8
abundance: -

CDR3aa: CASRRSRVSEAFF
v_gene: TRBV5-6
abundance: many

CDR3aa: CASSLRRASNSPLNF
v_gene: TRBV12-3/TRBV12-4
abundance: few

CDR3aa: CASREGRGGGFETDTQYF
v_gene: TRBV6-1
abundance: many

CDR3aa: CANSRPARGNIQYF
v_gene: TRBV28
abundance: -

CDR3aa: CASSQDYSSSTGELFF
v_gene: TRBV3-1
abundance: -

CDR3aa: CASSQDVSAYGYTF
v_gene: TRBV3-1
abundance: many

CDR3aa: CAGSLEGGTGELFF
v_gene: TRBV7-2
abundance: -

CDR3aa: CASSIDPSAEAFF
v_gene: TRBV5-4
abundance: many

CDR3aa: CASSPGSGGYGLGDTQYF
v_gene: TRBV9
abundance: many

CDR3aa: CASSLRVSGRSYEQYF
v_gene: TRBV5-4
abundance: many

CDR3aa: CASSFRAPRDIQYF
v_gene: TRBV19
abundance: many

CDR3aa: CASSLWGTSWETQYF
v_gene: TRBV28
abundance: many

CDR3aa: CASSSGLAGAGGYNEQFF
v_gene: TRBV7-9
abundance: many

CDR3aa: CASSLVGQGETEAFF
v_gene: TRBV5-1
abundance: many

CDR3aa: CASSSGRIQYF
v_gene: TRBV28
abundance: -

CDR3aa: CASRGGPWSYTF
v_gene: TRBV6-1
abundance: many

CDR3aa: CASSLGHGTGVAEAFF
v_gene: TRBV5-1
abundance: medium-sized

CDR3aa: CASDRVLSGELFF
v_gene: TRBV7-9
abundance: many

CDR3aa: CASSQDPGPYEQYF
v_gene: TRBV3-1
abundance: many

CDR3aa: CASSFGGTANTGELFF
v_gene: TRBV11-1
abundance: many

CDR3aa: CASSVRGGNTEAFF
v_gene: TRBV9
abundance: many

CDR3aa: CASSERPQGALGELFF
v_gene: TRBV11-1
abundance: -

CDR3aa: CASSATGPNEKLFF
v_gene: TRBV19
abundance: -